This T cell receptor beta chain emerged from a study of shared T cell receptors in the human thymus. The repertoire was sequenced with immunoSEQ multiplex PCR; TCRdb's copy has only in-frame clones and lacks some. The data contain about 610,000 clones, 85% to 90% of them seen just once; the ten biggest clones take up about 0.01%. The V and J ends lost 4 bases and 6 bases, in that order; junction bases with no gene match: 5. The CDR3 totals 13 residues. CDR1 is SGHNT, CDR2 YENEEA, per germline. These data are also associated with another study on human thymus T cells.

This receptor was taken from a boy in the first two years of life with a congenital heart defect. The sequencing input was thymocytes. The chain uses TRBV11-3 and TRBJ2-5; 7 nucleotides agree with TRBD2. CDR3: CASSSGLGKTQYF. CDR3 DNA sequence: TGTGCCAGCAGCTCCGGACTAGGGAAGACCCAGTACTTC. Full variable domain (remainder filled in from reference TRBV11-3 and TRBJ2-5): EAGVVQSPRYKIIEKKQPVAFWCNPISGHNTLYWYLQNLGQGPELLIRYENEEAVDDSQLPKDRFSAERLKGVDSTLKIQPAELGDSAVYLCASSSGLGKTQYFGPGTRLLVL.